This T cell receptor (beta chain) comes out of a study of blood T cells in healthy people across ages. Caucasian individuals from Russia who were healthy and aged about 6 to 95 acted as donors. Germline lookup yields CDR1 SGHAT and CDR2 FQNNGV. CDR3 length equals 15 residues. V shed 5 bases and J 0 bases; nucleotides not matched to a gene: 5. For the second PCR, which ran for 7 to 11 cycles, a sample-barcoded 5' primer and a J-beta primer mix were used. TCRdb redid the calling of the 5' RACE reads with MiXCR, one entry per CDR3 protein. The data hold some 1,000,000 distinct CDR3 sequences, with 20% to 25% observed a single time. Separately, the same data were catalogued under a study of T cells of mothers and their children. That paper states: Persisting microchimeric T cell clones went undetected.

The chain recombines TRBV11-2 with TRBJ2-3; TRBD2 agrees at 7 bases. This clonotype was sampled from a girl aged 2-10 years in good health. Specimen: blood. The CDR3 sequence is CASSGRDGSTDTQYF. The CDR3 DNA reads as TGTGCCAGCAGCGGGAGGGACGGAAGCACAGATACGCAGTATTTT.